A selection of T cell receptor beta chains follows, all from one sample in a study of blood T cells in healthy people across ages. In TCRdb, the 5' RACE reads were re-called with MiXCR into one record per CDR3 protein. The table shows more than 1,000,000 distinct CDR3 sequences, with approximately 26% occurring only once. These same data were also listed under a study on T cells of mothers and their children.

Sequencing input: blood. All receptors come from a girl aged 2-10 years in good health. CDR3s include the opening cysteine and the closing phenylalanine or tryptophan. The D gene is left open where the match is weak. Expanded clones are given a class, and other clones once, few, many or no size at all.

>13|TRBV3-1|NA|few|TRBJ1-1
TGTGCCAGCAGCCAATCTTACGGCACTGAAGCTTTCTTT
CASSQSYGTEAFF
>14|TRBV18|NA|NA|TRBJ2-7
TGTGCCAGCTCACCCCCGAACACCGGCTACGAGCAGTACTTC
CASSPPNTGYEQYF
>17|TRBV6-5|TRBD1|few|TRBJ1-1
TGTGCCAGCAGTTACGAAATCGGGACAGGGGGCGTCACTGAAGCTTTCTTT
CASSYEIGTGGVTEAFF
>15|TRBV6-1|NA|NA|TRBJ1-5
TGTGCCAGCAGTGAGTTAGTGGGTTCCAATCAGCCCCAGCATTTT
CASSELVGSNQPQHF
>15|TRBV5-1|TRBD2|NA|TRBJ2-5
TGCGCCAGCAGCTCGGGCGGGGGGATACAAGAGACCCAGTACTTC
CASSSGGGIQETQYF
>20|TRBV10-2|TRBD1|NA|TRBJ2-5
TGCGCCAGCAGAAGCGGAACTGACAGGGGGCGAAAGAACTACCAAGAGACCCAGTACTTC
CASRSGTDRGRKNYQETQYF
>13|TRBV10-3|NA|NA|TRBJ2-7
TGTGCCATCAGTATGGACGGGACCTACGAGCAGTACTTC
CAISMDGTYEQYF
>15|TRBV7-8|TRBD2|few|TRBJ2-1
TGTGCCAGCAGCTTAAGACTAGCGGGGAACAATGAGCAGTTCTTC
CASSLRLAGNNEQFF
>13|TRBV7-9|NA|NA|TRBJ2-5
TGTGCCAGCAGCCATACATGGGAAGAGACCCAGTACTTC
CASSHTWEETQYF
>17|TRBV19|NA|few|TRBJ2-2
TGTGCCAGTAGCCTGGTCAGGTTGGGGGCGGACACCGGGGAGCTGTTTTTT
CASSLVRLGADTGELFF
>14|TRBV11-2|NA|NA|TRBJ1-2
TGTGCCAGCACCCCATTGGGGGGGATCTATGGCTACACCTTC
CASTPLGGIYGYTF
>13|TRBV10-3|TRBD1|NA|TRBJ2-7
TGTGCCATCGGGACAGGGGATTCCTACGAGCAGTACTTC
CAIGTGDSYEQYF